The 25 T cell receptor beta chains listed next were all sequenced from one sample in a study of blood T cell repertoires in COVID-19 (dated by TCRdb to the early 2020s). To prepare the library, the immunoSEQ multiplex PCR assay was applied. TCRdb provides this immuneACCESS table in a form limited to in-frame rearrangements. Some clones are lacking; in checked studies, under half of them reflect an unresolved V gene, and why the rest are absent is not known. The sample table contains roughly 120,000 clones; only one count was recorded for approximately 68% of them. The ten largest clonotypes hold less than 10% of the sample. Sequenced sample: peripheral blood. The receptors stem from a woman aged 55-69 years with acute or convalescent COVID-19.

The chain has TRBV11-2 and TRBJ1-2, with D unclear. Germline V gene sequence: CDR1 SGHAT, CDR2 FQNNGV. The CDR3 has 14 amino acids. The ends were cut back, 4 bases at V and 4 bases at J, with 13 bases in the middle. The CDR3 sequence is CASSSRGHPYGYTF. The CDR3 nucleotides are TGTGCCAGCAGCTCTAGAGGTCACCCCTATGGCTACACCTTC.

The V call is TRBV19, the J call TRBJ1-2; 7 nucleotides match TRBD1. This CDR3 contains 13 residues. Germline trimming cut 5 bases from V and 6 bases from J; bases unmatched to any gene: 6. Germline assignment: CDR1 LNHDA and CDR2 SQIVND (reference sequence). DNA of the CDR3: TGTGCCAGTAGTTCCCGGACAGGCAATGGCTACACCTTC. Protein sequence: CASSSRTGNGYTF.

This chain connects TRBV20-1 to TRBJ1-2; D is unclear. V was pared by 1 base and J by 12 bases, with 3 bases between. This CDR3 comprises 8 residues. The germline V gene has CDR1 DFQATT and CDR2 SNEGSKA (reference sequence). CDR3 sequence: CSARADTF. In nucleotides, the CDR3 is TGCAGTGCTAGAGCGGACACCTTC.

The chain employs TRBV5-1 and TRBJ2-5, with 10 bases aligning to TRBD2. From germline, CDR1 is SGHRS and CDR2 YFSETQ. Germline trimming cut 5 bases from V and 5 bases from J; bases unmatched to any gene: 9. The CDR3 is made up of 15 amino acids. The CDR3 DNA reads TGCGCCAGCAGTGAGATAGCGGGGGGTAGGGAGACCCAGTACTTC. Its translation is CASSEIAGGRETQYF.

This clone was counted many times. The chain has TRBV5-1 and TRBJ2-1, with 8 positions matching TRBD1. CDR1 SGHRS and CDR2 YFSETQ come from the germline V gene. The CDR3 is made up of 19 amino acids. The J segment lost 6 bases and the V segment lost 6 bases, leaving 23 bases of the junction unmatched. The CDR3 DNA reads as TGCGCCAGCAACTTCGACAGGGGCAGGGGTAAGGGGCCCCTCAATGAGCAGTTCTTC. Translating gives CASNFDRGRGKGPLNEQFF.

The chain has TRBV5-1 and TRBJ2-7; 7 bases agree with TRBD2. The V gene's germline CDR1 is SGHRS and CDR2 YFSETQ. Losses at the gene ends were 2 bases for V and 1 base for J; bases not matched to a gene: 6. This CDR3 region has 15 residues. The CDR3 nucleotides read TGCGCCAGCAGCTTCAGCGGGGTGAGTTCCTACGAGCAGTACTTC. This translates into CASSFSGVSSYEQYF.

The chain has TRBV4-3 and TRBJ1-5; D unclear. Trimming stripped 0 bases from V and 6 bases from J, with 9 bases between. The CDR3 covers 14 residues. CDR1 and CDR2 from the germline V gene are LGHNA and YSLEER. The CDR3 spells CASSQETSTQPQHF. The CDR3 DNA reads as TGCGCCAGCAGCCAAGAGACATCGACTCAGCCCCAGCATTTT.

This chain connects TRBV19 to TRBJ2-1; 14 bases match TRBD2. CDR3 length equals 18 residues. Trimming removed 5 bases from V and 1 base from J; junction bases left unmatched: 7. The V gene's germline CDR1 is LNHDA and CDR2 SQIVND (reference sequence). This CDR3 is CASSFGTSGGRSYNEQFF. CDR3 nucleotides: TGTGCCAGTAGTTTCGGGACTAGCGGGGGCCGGTCCTACAATGAGCAGTTCTTC.

V usage is TRBV6-7 and J usage is TRBJ1-1; D might be TRBD1 (5 bases). TRBV6-7 is designated an ORF whose function remains uncertain. The V gene lost 5 bases and the J gene lost 0 bases, with 10 bases spanning the gap. The CDR3 length is 14 residues. CDR3 sequence (DNA): TGTGCCAGCAGTCTACAGGTTCTGAACACTGAAGCTTTCTTT. It yields the protein CASSLQVLNTEAFF.

In nucleotides, the CDR3 is TGCGCCAGCAGCTTGTACCCCCCGGGGACTGGAAACACCATATATTTT. Amino acid sequence: CASSLYPPGTGNTIYF. The chain carries TRBV5-1 and TRBJ1-3; the D is unclear. Between the trimmed V and J ends, which lost 1 base and 2 bases, there was a span of 13 bases. This CDR3 has 16 residues. From germline, CDR1 is SGHRS and CDR2 YFSETQ. Full variable domain (outside the CDR3, taken from reference TRBV5-1 and TRBJ1-3): KAGVTQTPRYLIKTRGQQVTLSCSPISGHRSVSWYQQTPGQGLQFLFEYFSETQRNKGNFPGRFSGRQFSNSRSEMNVSTLELGDSALYLCASSLYPPGTGNTIYFGEGSWLTVV.

This chain links TRBV21-1 with TRBJ2-7; the D call of TRBD2 is as the table states it, not checked on the DNA. TRBV21-1 is termed a pseudogene. This CDR3 comprises 13 residues. The CDR3 here is CASSKGGGDEQYF. DNA for the CDR3: TGTGCCAGCAGCAAAGGGGGCGGGGACGAGCAGTACTTC.

V is TRBV30 and J is TRBJ1-6; TRBD1 matches 8 bases. CDR3 length equals 16 residues. Trimming removed 0 bases from V and 7 bases from J; junction bases left unmatched: 8. Germline CDR1 reads GTSNPN; CDR2 reads SVGIG (reference sequence). The CDR3: CAWSVQGVRGNSPLHF. CDR3 coding DNA: TGTGCCTGGAGTGTACAGGGGGTCAGGGGGAATTCACCCCTCCACTTT.

The chain has TRBV29-1 and TRBJ2-5; 7 bases are shared with TRBD1. Per the germline V gene, CDR1 is SQVTM and CDR2 is ANQGSEA. Trimming cost V 6 bases and J 2 bases; bases outside gene matches: 3. This CDR3 comprises 12 residues. CDR3 sequence: CSVGQRQETQYF. CDR3 bases: TGCAGCGTGGGACAGAGGCAAGAGACCCAGTACTTC.

The chain links TRBV7-9 to TRBJ2-3; D not resolved. CDR1 and CDR2 (germline): SEHNR, FQNEAQ (reference sequence). The V gene lost 5 bases and the J gene lost 1 base, with 10 bases spanning the gap. The CDR3 totals 14 residues. CDR3: CASSARQGTDTQYF. The CDR3 coding sequence is TGTGCCAGCAGCGCCCGCCAGGGCACAGATACGCAGTATTTT.

This clone appeared a few times. The CDR3 region has the DNA TGTGCCAGAAGCTCGCCGGGACAGGGCCGTCTAGACTATGGCTACACCTTC. Translation gives CARSSPGQGRLDYGYTF. The chain is built from TRBV5-3 and TRBJ1-2, with 9 bases matching TRBD1. TRBV5-3 is designated an ORF whose function remains uncertain. V dropped 3 bases and J dropped 3; count of bases not matched to a gene: 12. The CDR3 sequence is 17 residues long.

The chain couples TRBV7-9 to TRBJ2-7; D is uncertain. This CDR3 has 12 amino acids. V gave up 3 bases and J gave up 4 bases, with 7 bases separating them. Per the germline V gene, CDR1 is SEHNR and CDR2 is FQNEAQ (reference sequence). CDR3 region: CASSFSPYEQYF. DNA of the CDR3: TGTGCCAGCAGCTTTTCCCCTTACGAGCAGTACTTC.

This clone has just one count. The chain has TRBV11-2 and TRBJ1-4; 10 nucleotides agree with TRBD1. The CDR3 extends over 16 amino acids. Germline V lookup: CDR1 SGHAT, CDR2 FQNNGV. J was trimmed by 3 bases and V by 3 bases; bases with no gene match: 4. Here the CDR3 DNA reads TGTGCCAGCAGCTTCGGACAGGGGGTTGCTAATGAAAAACTGTTTTTT. It yields the protein CASSFGQGVANEKLFF.

Ten or more counts support this clone. The J gene is TRBJ1-5, the V gene TRBV4-1; TRBD1 might be the D (6 bases). CDR3 length: 16 residues. With 0 bases removed from V and 2 bases from J, the gap between germline ends came to 11 bases. Germline CDR1 and CDR2: MGHRA and YSYEKL. The chain's CDR3 is CASSQEEGGGNQPQHF. The CDR3 DNA reads as TGCGCCAGCAGCCAAGAGGAGGGGGGGGGCAATCAGCCCCAGCATTTT.

The chain carries TRBV19 and TRBJ2-2; TRBD2 matches 7 bases. There are 14 residues in the CDR3. Germline V lookup: CDR1 LNHDA, CDR2 SQIVND (reference sequence). Unmatched junction bases numbered 3, after V lost 7 bases and J lost 1 base. CDR3 sequence: CASMRGRNTGELFF. The DNA of the CDR3 is TGTGCCAGTATGCGGGGGAGGAACACCGGGGAGCTGTTTTTT.

The gene calls are TRBV6-1 and TRBJ1-1; weak D call: TRBD1 (5 bases). Trimming took 3 bases from V and 4 from J, leaving 12 bases between them. Per the germline V gene, CDR1 is MNHNS and CDR2 is SASEGT. The CDR3 runs to 14 residues. CDR3 region: CASSDRAPGTEAFF. DNA of the CDR3: TGTGCCAGCAGTGACAGGGCGCCGGGCACTGAAGCTTTCTTT.

The CDR3 DNA reads TGTGCCTGGATTGAGAATCCCCTGGGGGCTTATGGCTACACCTTC. Its translation is CAWIENPLGAYGYTF. The V call is TRBV30, the J call TRBJ1-2; tentative D call: TRBD1 (6 bases). Per germline, CDR1 GTSNPN and CDR2 SVGIG (reference sequence). The CDR3 has 15 amino acids. V lost 4 bases to trimming and J lost 5 bases, with 20 bases between them.

This chain joins TRBV9 and TRBJ1-4; D gene unclear. The germline V gene has CDR1 SGDLS and CDR2 YYNGEE. With 0 bases removed from V and 0 bases from J, the gap between germline ends came to 6 bases. CDR3 length: 15 residues. CDR3 residues: CASSVGGATNEKLFF. CDR3 nucleotide sequence: TGTGCCAGCAGCGTAGGCGGTGCAACTAATGAAAAACTGTTTTTT.

This clone was detected a few times. This chain links TRBV3-1 (or the pseudogene TRBV3-2) with TRBJ1-6; D is unclear. V lost 5 bases to trimming and J lost 7 bases, with 12 bases between them. The CDR3 runs 14 residues. The V gene's germline CDR1 is LGHDT and CDR2 YNNKEL (reference sequence). For the CDR3, the DNA is TGTGCCAGCAGCAAAGTGGCGGAGAATTCACCCCTCCACTTT. It codes for CASSKVAENSPLHF.

This clone has more than one count but fewer than ten. The J gene is TRBJ2-1, the V gene TRBV9, with 10 positions matching TRBD2. The trim removed 0 bases at V and 10 bases at J, leaving 10 bases unmatched. CDR1 SGDLS and CDR2 YYNGEE come from the germline V gene. This CDR3 has 16 residues. CDR3 loop: CASSVVGAGGLEEQFF. The DNA for the CDR3 is TGTGCCAGCAGCGTAGTTGGAGCGGGGGGGCTGGAGGAGCAGTTCTTC. Variable domain in full (rest from reference TRBV9 and TRBJ2-1): DSGVTQTPKHLITATGQRVTLRCSPRSGDLSVYWYQQSLDQGLQFLIQYYNGEERAKGNILERFSAQQFPDLHSELNLSSLELGDSALYFCASSVVGAGGLEEQFFGPGTRLTVL.

The rearrangement links TRBV28 to TRBJ1-1, with D unclear. V gave up 5 bases and J gave up 4 bases, with 8 bases separating them. CDR3 length: 12 residues. Germline values: CDR1 MDHEN, CDR2 SYDVKM. CDR3 loop: CASSIAATEAFF. As DNA, the CDR3 is TGTGCCAGCAGTATAGCTGCCACTGAAGCTTTCTTT.